This T cell receptor beta chain was sequenced for a study of T-cell reconstitution after alpha-beta-depleted transplantation in children. It was with unique molecular identifiers that the TCRbeta library was prepared. In TCRdb, the PCR reads were re-called with MiXCR into one record per CDR3 protein. The repertoire holds 360,000 or so distinct CDR3 sequences, around 21% seen once, with 3% to 4% in the top ten. Many counts were recorded for this clonotype. This receptor was identified in a human donor who donated a stem cell graft to a child with acute myeloid leukemia. Sample: PBMCs from the stem cell graft donor, taken from the stem cell graft.

CDR3 coding DNA: TGCAGTGCTATCTTAGCGTCCGGGGAGCTGTTTTTT. This encodes CSAILASGELFF. The chain carries TRBV20-1 and TRBJ2-2; a weak D match, TRBD2 (5 bases). Per germline, CDR1 DFQATT and CDR2 SNEGSKA (reference sequence). The CDR3 sequence is 12 residues long. The V end lost 4 bases, the J end lost 6 bases, and 9 bases lay between the germline ends.